This is a list of T cell receptor beta chains from one sample in a study. TCRdb ran MiXCR on the 5' RACE reads and lists one entry per CDR3 protein. The sample shows some 45,000 distinct CDR3 sequences, roughly 28% of them seen only once. The sequenced sample was naive CD4+ T cells sorted from blood. The receptors shown here come from a female donor with breast cancer. CDR3s include the opening cysteine and the closing phenylalanine or tryptophan. D genes are given only for firm matches. The size entry is marked missing in some rows and otherwise reads once, few, many or a size class.

v_gene,abundance,d_gene,j_gene,CDR3aa,CDR3nt
TRBV4-2,NA,NA,TRBJ1-3,CASSQDGQYGNTIYF,TGTGCCAGCAGCCAGGACGGGCAATATGGAAACACCATATATTTT
TRBV20-1,few,NA,TRBJ2-7,CSAARGSSYEQYF,TGCAGTGCCGCCCGCGGAAGCTCCTACGAGCAGTACTTC
TRBV7-6,few,NA,TRBJ1-1,CASSLVARNILNTEAFF,TGTGCCAGCAGCTTAGTGGCCAGGAATATATTGAACACTGAAGCTTTCTTT
TRBV15,many,NA,TRBJ2-3,CATSRDGGFGGTDTQYF,TGTGCCACCAGCAGAGATGGTGGGTTCGGAGGCACAGATACGCAGTATTTT
TRBV11-3,NA,TRBD2,TRBJ2-1,CASSLATSGTYNEQFF,TGTGCCAGCAGCTTAGCGACTAGCGGGACTTACAATGAGCAGTTCTTC
TRBV7-9,NA,NA,TRBJ2-1,CASSIRRERHSEQFF,TGTGCCAGCAGCATTAGACGGGAGCGCCACAGTGAGCAGTTCTTC
TRBV6-5,NA,TRBD2,TRBJ2-4,CASSPFGGAAKNIQYF,TGTGCCAGCAGTCCTTTCGGGGGGGCGGCCAAAAACATTCAGTACTTC
TRBV5-1,NA,NA,TRBJ2-2,CASSPDNPGGLFF,TGCGCCAGCAGCCCGGACAATCCCGGCGGGCTGTTTTTT
TRBV6-1,many,NA,TRBJ1-1,CASTRGGSEAFF,TGTGCCAGCACCCGGGGGGGGTCTGAAGCTTTCTTT
TRBV4-2,few,TRBD2,TRBJ2-5,CASNRDGSGTETQYF,TGTGCCAGCAATCGGGACGGAAGCGGGACGGAGACCCAGTACTTC
TRBV12-3/TRBV12-4,NA,NA,TRBJ2-7,CASSFEDAKQYF,TGTGCCAGCAGTTTCGAGGATGCCAAGCAGTACTTC
TRBV4-1,many,NA,TRBJ2-2,CASSQVLARTGELFF,TGCGCCAGCAGCCAAGTACTAGCCCGTACCGGGGAGCTGTTTTTT
TRBV18,NA,NA,TRBJ1-1,CAGSPAGQGSNTEAFF,TGTGCCGGCTCGCCGGCGGGCCAGGGCTCGAACACTGAAGCTTTCTTT
TRBV6-1,many,NA,TRBJ1-5,CASRGTPNQPQHF,TGTGCCTCGAGGGGGACACCAAATCAGCCCCAGCATTTT
TRBV9,few,NA,TRBJ1-1,CASSVGRDTEAFF,TGTGCCAGCAGCGTAGGCAGGGACACTGAAGCTTTCTTT
TRBV24-1,few,NA,TRBJ1-5,CATSDPAGGAGQPQHF,TGTGCCACCAGTGATCCCGCGGGGGGGGCTGGACAGCCCCAGCATTTT
TRBV5-1,NA,TRBD1,TRBJ2-7,CASSPGDSHYEQYF,TGCGCCAGCAGCCCAGGGGACAGCCACTACGAGCAGTACTTC
TRBV7-2,NA,TRBD1,TRBJ2-6,CASSLFVGGISGANVLTF,TGTGCCAGCAGCTTATTTGTAGGGGGCATATCTGGGGCCAACGTCCTGACTTTC
TRBV7-9,medium-sized,TRBD2,TRBJ2-2,CASRPGLAGTGELFF,TGTGCCAGCAGACCGGGACTAGCGGGAACCGGGGAGCTGTTTTTT
TRBV30,NA,NA,TRBJ1-2,CAWRTGTAGSGYTF,TGTGCCTGGAGGACCGGGACGGCTGGTTCTGGCTACACCTTC
TRBV7-2,few,TRBD1,TRBJ2-4,CASSNMDRAKNIQYF,TGTGCCAGCAGCAACATGGACAGGGCGAAAAACATTCAGTACTTC
TRBV7-9,few,NA,TRBJ2-2,CASSFWEIGELFF,TGTGCCAGCAGCTTTTGGGAGATCGGGGAGCTGTTTTTT
TRBV6-1,few,TRBD2,TRBJ2-5,CASSGLTQKETQYF,TGTGCCAGCTCGGGACTAACTCAAAAAGAGACCCAGTACTTC
TRBV6-6,NA,TRBD1,TRBJ1-6,CASSEGANSPLHF,TGTGCCAGCAGTGAGGGGGCCAATTCACCCCTCCACTTT
TRBV18,NA,NA,TRBJ2-6,CASSPTSGANVLTF,TGTGCCAGCTCACCAACTTCCGGGGCCAACGTCCTGACTTTC
TRBV5-8,NA,TRBD1,TRBJ2-7,CAAPEQGVEYEQYF,TGTGCCGCACCTGAACAGGGGGTTGAATACGAGCAGTACTTC
TRBV5-1,many,NA,TRBJ2-3,CASSPGRTHPSTDTQYF,TGCGCCAGCAGCCCGGGACGTACTCACCCTAGCACAGATACGCAGTATTTT
TRBV7-2,many,TRBD2,TRBJ2-4,CASSSGLRGNIQYF,TGTGCCAGCAGCTCGGGACTAAGAGGGAACATTCAGTACTTC
TRBV7-9,NA,TRBD1,TRBJ1-1,CASSPQGVNAEAFF,TGTGCCAGCAGCCCTCAGGGGGTCAACGCTGAAGCTTTCTTT
TRBV7-9,NA,NA,TRBJ1-1,CASGRGFRTEAFF,TGTGCCAGCGGGAGGGGATTTCGGACTGAAGCTTTCTTT
TRBV6-1,many,NA,TRBJ1-1,CASLGGRIKNTEAFF,TGTGCCAGCCTCGGGGGCAGGATCAAGAACACTGAAGCTTTCTTT
TRBV29-1,NA,NA,TRBJ2-7,CSAGDLYEQYF,TGCAGCGCCGGGGACCTCTACGAGCAGTACTTC
TRBV12-3/TRBV12-4,many,NA,TRBJ1-1,CASSFWGNEAFF,TGTGCCAGCAGTTTTTGGGGAAATGAAGCTTTCTTT
TRBV6-2/TRBV6-3,NA,NA,TRBJ1-1,CTSSYFGGGTEAFF,TGTACCAGCAGTTACTTCGGGGGAGGCACTGAAGCTTTCTTT
TRBV24-1,once,NA,TRBJ2-1,CATQDASSYNEQFF,TGTGCCACCCAGGACGCGAGCTCCTACAATGAGCAGTTCTTC
TRBV4-3,few,NA,TRBJ2-7,CASSQDSRGGEQYF,TGCGCCAGCAGCCAAGATTCCAGGGGGGGCGAGCAGTACTTC
TRBV12-3/TRBV12-4,many,NA,TRBJ2-3,CASSSGDGDTQYF,TGTGCCAGCAGTTCCGGGGACGGGGATACGCAGTATTTT
TRBV28,NA,TRBD1,TRBJ2-3,CASSLSLTGGDSTDTQYF,TGTGCCAGCAGTTTAAGCCTGACAGGGGGGGATAGCACAGATACGCAGTATTTT
TRBV7-8,NA,NA,TRBJ2-3,CASSQRGTDTQYF,TGTGCCAGCAGCCAGAGGGGCACAGATACGCAGTATTTT
TRBV6-5,NA,TRBD2,TRBJ2-5,CASCELAGYQETQYF,TGTGCCAGCTGTGAGCTAGCGGGGTACCAAGAGACCCAGTACTTC
TRBV6-6,many,NA,TRBJ2-7,CASRSDSFYEQYF,TGTGCCAGCCGTTCAGATTCGTTCTACGAGCAGTACTTC
TRBV28,NA,NA,TRBJ2-1,CASSLQASSYNEQFF,TGTGCCAGCAGTTTACAGGCGTCGTCCTACAATGAGCAGTTCTTC
TRBV4-3,NA,NA,TRBJ2-6,CASSQERSISGANVLTF,TGCGCCAGCAGCCAAGAGAGGTCGATCTCTGGGGCCAACGTCCTGACTTTC
TRBV7-3,NA,NA,TRBJ2-2,CASSGIDGELFF,TGTGCCAGCTCCGGGATTGACGGGGAGCTGTTTTTT
TRBV6-1,NA,NA,TRBJ2-7,CASSEPVPRSLTYEQYF,TGTGCCAGCAGTGAGCCCGTACCGAGGTCTTTAACCTACGAGCAGTACTTC
TRBV6-1,NA,TRBD1,TRBJ2-1,CANSDKGTGVNEQFF,TGTGCCAACAGTGATAAAGGGACAGGGGTCAATGAGCAGTTCTTC
TRBV9,NA,TRBD2,TRBJ2-2,CASSASGSNTGELFF,TGTGCCAGCAGCGCTAGCGGGTCGAACACCGGGGAGCTGTTTTTT
TRBV20-1,NA,TRBD2,TRBJ2-5,CSAGEGSGGETQYF,TGCAGTGCTGGCGAGGGTAGCGGGGGAGAGACCCAGTACTTC
TRBV6-1,NA,NA,TRBJ1-1,CASFLNTEAFF,TGTGCCAGTTTCCTTAACACTGAAGCTTTCTTT